This T cell receptor beta chain came from a study of PD-1 blockade in mismatch repair-deficient tumors. A word on this clone: The antigen remains undetermined.

V lost 3 bases to trimming and J lost 0 bases; unmatched junction nucleotides: 5. Germline V gene sequence: CDR1 SEHNR, CDR2 FQNEAQ (reference sequence). The CDR3 totals 15 residues. Libraries were prepared by immunoSEQ multiplex PCR; TCRdb keeps only in-frame clonotypes and omits some of them. The sample holds under 150,000 clones, roughly 90% seen once. Study findings and constraints: Tumor-resident clones, often undetectable pretreatment in blood, expanded then contracted after pembrolizumab.

Every patient had mismatch repair deficiency by PCR or immunohistochemistry. Specimen: peripheral blood, collected approximately 73 weeks after starting pembrolizumab. The receptor's source is an adult with mismatch repair-deficient cancer. The genes are TRBV7-9 and TRBJ2-7; 7 bases map to TRBD2. CDR3 region: CASSFRDYLSYEQYF. The CDR3 DNA is TGTGCCAGCAGCTTCCGGGACTACCTCTCCTACGAGCAGTACTTC.